The T cell receptor beta chain described here comes from a study of blood T cell repertoires in COVID-19 (dated by TCRdb to the early 2020s). Study-wide context: Samples from collaborators originated in the United States, Italy and Spain and spanned both the acute and convalescent phases of COVID-19. Samples came from the ongoing ImmuneRACE study (first 160 participants) plus 1,254 subjects from 6 global collaborators. Where available, HLA class I and class II types were taken from metadata supplied by the sample provider and were not determined by assay-based typing. The repertoires were made available in a free public database intended to serve as a resource for research on the immune response to SARS-CoV-2. The material from the prospective study consisted of cDNA or gDNA derived from T cells, B-cell-depleted T cells, or PBMCs. Deeply sampled blood TCRbeta repertoires from subjects exposed to, actively infected with, or recovered from COVID-19 were included in the dataset. A de-identified subject ID, COVID-19 status, age in years and sex were almost always included in the sample metadata. General study outcomes and caveats: Clinical and demographic metadata were provided uncurated, with the amount varying by source and participant.

The CDR3 runs 14 amino acids, cysteine and phenylalanine included. Of the read, only the CDR3 DNA is kept; its 42 bases are in frame from base 1. Ends trimmed: V by 9 bases, J by 3 bases; bases unmatched to a gene: 8. In the germline V gene, CDR1 corresponds to SGHRS and CDR2 to YFSETQ. Concerning this clone itself: Its antigen is not yet known. No much larger clone is present one base from it, and per-base qualities are unavailable.

Participants in the prospective study were aged about 18 to 95 years, lived in approximately 26 United States geographic areas, and enrolled through a virtual design. In the prospective study, cohorts were assigned on the basis of participant-reported clinical history obtained from a screening survey and a study questionnaire. Mobile phlebotomists in the prospective study collected whole blood, serum and a nasopharyngeal or oropharyngeal swab from every participant. Additional blood draws and questionnaires over an approximately two-month period could optionally be provided by prospective study participants. Blood samples from the prospective study were shipped frozen or at room temperature prior to DNA extraction. TCRbeta CDR3 regions were amplified from genomic DNA using the immunoSEQ Assay, a bias-controlled multiplex PCR. The published analysis was carried out like this. The number of nucleated cells in each sample was estimated from the amplification of reference gene primers within the assay. Sequence reads were collapsed and filtered to measure the absolute abundance of every unique TCRbeta CDR3 rearrangement. For each sample, productive Simpson clonality was calculated as the square root of Simpson's diversity index across productive rearrangements. TCRdb retrieved this table from immuneACCESS and kept in-frame rearrangements only. Not all clones are present; in checked studies, unresolved V genes account for under half, and no reason is known for the remainder. V and J calls and clone size are given by that table; D and trimming were obtained from the DNA. This sample gives 300,000 to 400,000 clones in total; roughly 90% of them show up just once. 0.95% to 1% of the sample goes to the ten largest clones.

Source material: PBMCs or T cells enriched from blood (not recorded which). This TCR was recovered from a woman aged 30 to 39 with acute COVID-19. The chain joins TRBV5-1 to TRBJ2-7; TRBD1 agrees with 11 junctional bases. The CDR3 reads as follows: CATQTGTGGYEQYF. The DNA sequence reads TGCGCCACCCAGACCGGGACAGGGGGCTACGAGCAGTACTTC.